This T cell receptor beta chain was identified in a study of molecular identifiers for immune sequencing clone quantification (dated by TCRdb to 2016 to 2019). For the wider study: In a replicate experiment, RNA from about 19,000 or 110,000 naive CD8 T cells was split into five aliquots, four of which were sequenced. CD8 T cells were used in a methods study to benchmark molecular-identifier clustering-based TCR repertoire sequencing (MIDCIRS) and TCR RNA copy counting.

Libraries came from PCR. Sequencing was performed on a NextSeq 500. Bulk TCR libraries were prepared as previously described, using TCR primers listed in Table S5. Total RNA was purified with the Qiagen AllPrep DNA/RNA kit. Reads from multiple sequencing runs of the same library were pooled before analysis. As for the authors' bioinformatics: Reads were retained only if their TCR constant sequence matched exactly, and those retained reads were trimmed to 150 nt and grouped according to their 12-nt molecular barcodes. Within each barcode group, reads were sub-clustered at a 15% Levenshtein threshold, and quality-weighted consensus sequences were built per RNA molecule. Non-functional sequences were removed, as were lower-count sequences one edit away from another. Based on a fit of two negative binomial distributions, barcode sub-clusters having less than 20% of the maximum read count were discarded. TCRdb took the public reads, trimmed them with fastp at Q25, ran MiXCR for clone calling and kept in-frame beta chains. Each entry merges the rows of one CDR3 protein and shows their most common DNA and genes. The V and J calls follow TCRdb's processing rather than the paper's. This sample has tens of thousands of distinct CDR3 sequences in its table, and approximately 24% of those were observed once. The biggest ten clones account for approximately 0.89% of the sample.

About this clonotype: Its binding antigen is unknown. Base qualities are not recorded, but no much larger clone differs from it by a single base.

Libraries of naive CD8 T cells were generated from about 19,000 to 1,100,000 sorted cells, with 10%, 30% or 50% of the purified RNA used. Naive CD8 T cells were FACS-sorted as CD8+CD4-CCR7+CD45RA+ on a BD FACSAria II into RLT Plus buffer. To test detection sensitivity, Jurkat RNA equal to over nine TCR copies was added to samples of about 20,000-1,000,000 naive CD8 T cells. CD8 T cells were enriched using RosetteSep CD8+ T Cell Enrichment Cocktail and Ficoll-Paque, and the enriched cells then underwent ACK red cell lysis. The full study reports these points: Highly expanded clone sizes could be underestimated if identical TCR molecules share a barcode. Spiked-in Jurkat TCR RNA (about ten copies' worth), which is not part of the donor repertoire, was contained in the naive libraries. Without barcode sub-clustering, chimeric consensus sequences inflated TCR diversity; chimeras reached as high as 47%. In CMV-specific effector cells, clones with more than 20 RNA copies accounted for over 97% of molecules, whereas in naive cells such clones accounted for under 1%. Modeling gave around 2.7 recovered TCR RNA copies per cell versus approximately 9 by digital PCR, implying approximately 30% capture efficiency. Spiked-in Jurkat TCR RNA equal to a single cell's worth was reported to be detectable even within 1,100,000 naive CD8 T cells.

Compared with germline, V lacks 5 bases and J lacks 4 bases; bases without a gene match: 7. CDR1 and CDR2 are read off the germline V gene as MNHGY and SAAAGT. The CDR3 has 14 amino acids, counting the end cysteine and phenylalanine. Just CDR3 DNA is preserved here, 42 bases in frame from base 1. This clonotype originated in a human donor in good health. Some libraries in this study had Jurkat cell RNA spiked in. The sample was naive CD8+ T cells from blood, with Jurkat cell RNA spiked in. The sample's cell subset or site label, decoded: FACS-sorted CD8+CD4-CCR7+CD45RA+ naive T cells. Here the chain combines TRBV6-8 and TRBJ2-5; a stretch of 7 junction bases matches TRBD1. The DNA sequence follows: TGTGCCAGCAGTCCCGGGACAGTTGGAGAGACCCAGTACTTC. The translation is CASSPGTVGETQYF.